These 18 T cell receptor beta chains share one sample of origin, sequenced in a study of blood T cell repertoires in COVID-19. TCRdb's table, derived via immunoSEQ multiplex PCR, lists solely in-frame clones and lacks some. Seen here are about 210,000 clones, more than 75% observed once, and the top ten hold over 9.5%. The sample comprised peripheral blood. The receptors here all came from a woman between 35 and 50 years old with acute or convalescent COVID-19.

V usage is TRBV5-4 and J usage is TRBJ2-5; tentatively, D is TRBD2 (5 bases). The V gene's germline CDR1 is SGHNT and CDR2 YYREEE (reference sequence). The CDR3 has 14 amino acids. V shed 1 base and J shed 5 bases, with 12 bases lying between them. In DNA form, the CDR3 reads TGTGCCAGCAGCTTGAGAGGGTCTGAGGAGACCCAGTACTTC. Translated: CASSLRGSEETQYF.

This clone has a handful of counts. The rearrangement joins TRBV29-1 to TRBJ2-3, with a weak D call TRBD2 (7 bases). Deletions cut 1 base from V and 1 base from J, with 15 bases between. The CDR3 is made up of 16 amino acids. CDR1 and CDR2 (germline): SQVTM, ANQGSEA. The CDR3 nucleotides are TGCAGCGTTGAAGGAGGAATCGGGGGGCGCACAGATACGCAGTATTTT. It translates to CSVEGGIGGRTDTQYF.

This rearrangement joins TRBV5-6 to TRBJ1-2; D is unresolved. Germline assignment: CDR1 SGHDT and CDR2 YYEEEE. The CDR3 covers 13 residues. The V gene lost 0 bases and the J gene lost 4 bases, with 7 bases spanning the gap. In DNA, the CDR3 is TGTGCCAGCAGCTTGGACATATCCTATGGCTACACCTTC. Translated: CASSLDISYGYTF.

The sample holds a few counts of this clone. The rearrangement uses TRBV6-2 or TRBV6-3 and TRBJ2-2; tentatively, D is TRBD2 (5 bases). The CDR3 is made up of 17 amino acids. Per the germline V gene, CDR1 is MNHEY and CDR2 is SVGEGT. Trimming pared 5 bases from V and 1 base from J, leaving 17 bases between. For the CDR3, the DNA is TGTGCCAGCAGTCGCCCATTTGGACGGGGGAACACCGGGGAGCTGTTTTTT. This gives the protein CASSRPFGRGNTGELFF.

This clone was observed a handful of times. The chain carries TRBV3-1 (or the pseudogene TRBV3-2) and TRBJ2-7, with 10 bases aligning to TRBD2. In germline, CDR1 is LGHDT, CDR2 YNNKEL (reference sequence). The CDR3 extends over 15 amino acids. The junction had 12 bases not matched to a gene; V was cut back by 8 bases and J by 5 bases. In DNA, the CDR3 is TGTGCCAGCGGCAGGGCTAGCGGGAGCTTCCACGAGCAGTACTTC. As protein: CASGRASGSFHEQYF.

This rearrangement joins TRBV14 to TRBJ2-1; tentatively, D is TRBD2 (6 bases). Germline assignment: CDR1 SGHDN and CDR2 FVKESK. This CDR3 region has 12 residues. V was clipped by 4 bases and J by 9 bases, with 10 bases between them. DNA for the CDR3: TGTGCCAGCAGCCGGGGGGTGTTTGAGCAGTTCTTC. This translates into CASSRGVFEQFF.

The rearrangement links TRBV7-2 to TRBJ2-7, with 9 bases that match TRBD2. J lost 0 bases, V lost 5 bases, and 11 bases had no gene match. Germline V gives CDR1 SGHTA, CDR2 FQGNSA. This CDR3 comprises 17 residues. CDR3 nucleotides: TGTGCCAGCAGCGGTCAAAGCGGGAGGTTGAGCTCCTACGAGCAGTACTTC. It yields the protein CASSGQSGRLSSYEQYF.

This rearrangement joins TRBV9 to TRBJ1-1; TRBD1 might be the D (6 bases). CDR1 and CDR2 from the germline V gene are SGDLS and YYNGEE. The CDR3 contains 15 residues. V was shortened by 6 bases and J by 6 bases, with 21 bases between the two germline ends. CDR3 in DNA: TGTGCCAGCAAGACAATCAGGGGTAGAATGGCTGAAGCTTTCTTT. This codes for CASKTIRGRMAEAFF.

Concerning this clone itself: One end of the junction fails to match germline, which may point to a read error. V and J are TRBV4-2 and TRBJ2-2, with unresolved D. The germline gives CDR1 LGHNA, CDR2 YNFKEQ. CDR3 length equals 15 residues. The CDR3 protein is CAGSQDEAYTGELFF. Here the CDR3 DNA reads TGTGCCGGCAGCCAAGATGAGGCGTACACCGGGGAGCTGTTTTTT.

The chain links TRBV2 to TRBJ2-3; TRBD2 is a possible D gene (7 bases). CDR3 length equals 13 residues. V gave up 3 bases and J gave up 5 bases, with 9 bases separating them. Germline-derived CDR1 and CDR2 are SNHLY and FYNNEI. CDR3 nucleotides: TGTGCCAGCAGTGAGGGGGGGCTAGATACGCAGTATTTT. Translating it yields CASSEGGLDTQYF.

This clone was counted a few times. This chain connects TRBV27 to TRBJ1-2, with D perhaps TRBD1 (6 bases). The CDR3 is 14 amino acids. The ends were cut back, 2 bases at V and 8 bases at J, with 15 bases in the middle. Germline-derived CDR1 and CDR2 are MNHEY and SMNVEV (reference sequence). The CDR3 is CASSLVAGEGGYTF. In nucleotides, the CDR3 is TGTGCCAGCAGTTTAGTTGCAGGGGAGGGGGGCTACACCTTC.

CDR3 residues: CASSTTGTSGYEQYF. In DNA, the CDR3 is TGTGCCAGCAGCACAACCGGGACTAGCGGATACGAGCAGTACTTC. The chain links TRBV7-2 to TRBJ2-7; 11 nucleotides line up with TRBD2. V lost 5 bases and J lost 4; bases outside the gene matches: 7. The CDR3 spans 15 residues. Germline CDR1 is SGHTA and CDR2 is FQGNSA.

Many counts were recorded for this clone. The rearrangement links TRBV28 to TRBJ2-5, with a weak D call TRBD1 (5 bases). V was cut by 4 bases and J by 1 base, with 19 bases left in between. The CDR3 contains 17 residues. The germline V gene encodes CDR1 MDHEN and CDR2 SYDVKM. The CDR3 region is CASSWGLDGTLQETQYF. The CDR3 coding sequence is TGTGCCAGCAGTTGGGGCCTGGACGGAACCCTCCAAGAGACCCAGTACTTC.

The chain employs TRBV24-1 and TRBJ2-5; 7 bases align to TRBD2. CDR1 is KGHDR and CDR2 is SFDVKD in the germline V gene. With 2 bases clipped from V and 5 bases from J, the junction kept 13 bases outside the gene matches. The CDR3 loop spans 17 amino acids. CDR3 in DNA: TGTGCCACCAGTGATTCCCGGACTAGAGAAGGACGCGAGACCCAGTACTTC. Translating gives CATSDSRTREGRETQYF.

For this clone: The same CDR3 arises from other DNA sequences in this sample as well. The chain has TRBV19 and TRBJ2-7; 8 nucleotides align to TRBD1. Germline CDR1 is LNHDA and CDR2 is SQIVND (reference sequence). After removal of 4 bases from V and 3 bases from J, the junction contained 5 bases not matched to a gene. The CDR3 is 14 residues long. CDR3 region: CASSRGQGSYEQYF. In nucleotides, the CDR3 is TGTGCCAGTAGTAGAGGACAGGGTAGCTACGAGCAGTACTTC.

This chain links TRBV5-1 with TRBJ2-5; 7 bases are shared with TRBD2. The CDR3 runs to 14 residues. Per germline, CDR1 SGHRS and CDR2 YFSETQ. Germline trimming cut 7 bases from V and 4 bases from J; bases unmatched to any gene: 10. DNA for the CDR3: TGCGCCAGCCGACGCGGGCCTAGCGGAGAGACCCAGTACTTC. This gives the protein CASRRGPSGETQYF.

This clone was observed a single time. The chain is built from TRBV6-6 and TRBJ1-5; no definite D call. The germline V gene encodes CDR1 MNHNY and CDR2 SVGAGI (reference sequence). The ends were cut back, 7 bases at V and 7 bases at J, with 11 bases in the middle. There are 12 residues in the CDR3. Here the CDR3 reads CASTEGGQPQHF. The CDR3 DNA reads TGTGCCAGCACCGAAGGAGGACAGCCCCAGCATTTT.

This rearrangement joins TRBV20-1 to TRBJ2-3; 15 bases map to TRBD2. Germline CDR1 DFQATT, CDR2 SNEGSKA (reference sequence). Losses at the gene ends were 3 bases for V and 1 base for J; bases not matched to a gene: 11. This CDR3 comprises 19 residues. The CDR3 region has the DNA TGCAGTGCTAGTAGGCGGACTAGCGGGAGGGAAGCGGGCACAGATACGCAGTATTTT. Translating it yields CSASRRTSGREAGTDTQYF.